A single T cell receptor (beta chain) is shown here with its context. Its binding antigen is unknown. Within one base of it there is no much larger clone, and no base qualities were kept. The record originates from a study of T cell responses to AZD1222 COVID-19 vaccine (dated by TCRdb to the early 2020s). Context from the whole study: A total of about 240 trial participants underwent TCR sequencing, of whom roughly 210 received two doses of AZD1222 and about 26 received two doses of the MenACWY control vaccine. Trial participants were enrolled by age into 18-55, 56-69 and 70-plus year subgroups, with 148, 28 and 57 TCR-sequenced participants respectively. Overall results and qualifications from the work: The whole spike protein was spanned by vaccine-associated CD4 TCRs, and dominant responses were seen in regions 160-218 and 743-854. Because no day 14 peak-response samples were available, repertoires were characterized only after the peak T cell response. Nearly half of unique spike-specific TCRs reportedly recognized epitopes outside regions mutated in the B.1.351 and B.1.1.7 variants. Conclusions about previously exposed vaccinees are limited, since just six or seven AZD1222 recipients were seropositive for SARS-CoV-2 at baseline. In the small 56-69-year group, the increase in depth fell short of significance, most likely because of low power. Spike-specific TCR breadth and depth rose significantly after two AZD1222 doses compared with day 0 and with MenACWY recipients. Participants were mostly white British, with more females than males. The authors suggested clonal diversity may have been underestimated.

V was cut back by 0 bases and J by 3 bases, leaving a gap of 8 bases between them. The CDR1 and CDR2 encoded by the germline V gene (reference sequence) are GTSNPN and SVGIG. Counted from cysteine to phenylalanine, this CDR3 has 14 amino acids. The CDR3 DNA has 42 bases and is translated from base 1. Per the publication, the time point label means: baseline before first vaccination. What the treatment or condition label conveys for this sample: meningococcal conjugate vaccine given as trial control. Samples from vaccinated people were obtained from the UK trials COV001 and COV002, which included a single-blind randomized controlled phase 2/3 trial of AZD1222 (ChAdOx1 nCoV-19) in healthy adults. For TCRbeta chain sequencing, PBMC samples from trial participants were taken at day 0 and at day 28 after the second dose. The CDR3 regions of human TCRbeta chains were analyzed by immunosequencing. Turning to the authors' computational methods: Repertoire TCRs were matched against a reference library of SARS-CoV-2-specific TCRs generated with the MIRA antigen-specificity platform. Breadth meant the fraction of unique TCRs that were SARS-CoV-2-associated, whereas depth meant the fraction of total T cells that were SARS-CoV-2-associated. Using the MIRA data, every spike-specific TCR was mapped to the spike region that the TCR reacted to and assigned to either a CD4 or a CD8 class. Log10-transformed breadth and depth values were compared by one-way ANOVA with Sidak's multiple comparisons tests. TCRdb re-hosts the immuneACCESS table, in-frame sequences only. Its copies lack some clones; in the studies checked, an unresolved V gene accounts for under half of them, and the cause for the rest is not known. The V and J calls and clone size come from that table; D and trimming were worked out from the DNA. Present in this sample are approximately 50,000 clones, roughly 85% of which were seen just once. Roughly 19% of the sample lies in the top ten.

The starting material was peripheral blood, obtained on day 0 of MenACWY control vaccination. This TCR came from an adult in good health. The chain employs TRBV30 and TRBJ1-4; the D gene is perhaps TRBD1, on 6 matching bases. The CDR3 protein: CAWSVGGSNEKLFF. Here is the DNA: TGTGCCTGGAGTGTAGGGGGATCTAATGAAAAACTGTTTTTT.